Here is one TCR beta chain with its context. The entry originates in a study of cytomegalovirus exposure and HLA in healthy donors. The V gene's germline CDR1 is SEHNR and CDR2 FQNEAQ (reference sequence). V lost 7 bases to trimming and J lost 10 bases, with 20 bases between them. There are 15 residues in the CDR3. Method: immunoSEQ multiplex PCR; TCRdb's copy keeps in-frame clones and lacks some. The profile covers 70,000 or so clones, with 94% appearing a single time and about 2.1% taken by the ten largest. Sequenced material: PBMCs. This TCR was recovered from a woman aged 18 to 35 in good health and CMV-seropositive. This chain joins TRBV7-9 and TRBJ1-6; no reliable D call. The CDR3 DNA reads TGTGCCAGCACCTCAAGGGAGCGCGATATCTCACCCCTCCACTTT. This codes for CASTSRERDISPLHF.